The 20 T cell receptor beta chains listed next were all sequenced from one sample in a study of blood T cells in healthy people across ages. Using a J-beta primer mix together with a sample-barcoded 5' primer, a second PCR was run for about 7 to 12 cycles. One entry per CDR3 protein, called by TCRdb with MiXCR from the 5' RACE reads. The repertoire holds some 900,000 distinct CDR3 sequences, with around 49% as singletons. Sequencing used blood. The receptors were gathered from a man aged 25 to 40 in good health.

This clonotype was seen only a few times. V gene TRBV14 combines with J gene TRBJ1-2; unclear D gene. Germline-derived CDR1 and CDR2 are SGHDN and FVKESK. V was cut by 1 base and J by 4 bases, with 13 bases left in between. This CDR3 spans 15 amino acids. The CDR3 nucleotides read TGTGCCAGCAGCCAAGCAGGCTCAAACCCCTATGGCTACACCTTC. Translated: CASSQAGSNPYGYTF.

This chain links TRBV7-3 with TRBJ1-1, with D maybe TRBD1 (5 bases). The length of the CDR3 is 13 residues. Germline V gives CDR1 SGHTA, CDR2 FQGTGA. V lost 5 bases and J lost 4, with 11 bases in between. CDR3 nucleotide sequence: TGTGCCAGCAGCCCCTCGGGGCCCACTGAAGCTTTCTTT. Amino acids: CASSPSGPTEAFF.

In its sample, this clonotype was seen once. The chain employs TRBV13 and TRBJ2-7, with D possibly being TRBD1 (5 bases). V was clipped by 4 bases and J by 4 bases, with 17 bases between them. This CDR3 contains 15 residues. The germline V gene has CDR1 PRHDT and CDR2 FYEKMQ (reference sequence). This chain's CDR3 is CASSSTTEQLYEQYF. For the CDR3, the DNA is TGTGCCAGCAGCTCTACGACAGAGCAGCTATACGAGCAGTACTTC.

The sample holds a few counts of this clonotype. The V call is TRBV20-1, the J call TRBJ1-2, with 8 bases matching TRBD1. From germline, CDR1 is DFQATT and CDR2 SNEGSKA (reference sequence). Trimming removed 2 bases from V and 7 bases from J; junction bases left unmatched: 6. The CDR3 length is 13 residues. The CDR3 here is CSARSDRVGGYTF. CDR3 sequence (DNA): TGCAGTGCTAGATCGGACAGGGTGGGTGGCTACACCTTC.

This sequence joins TRBV5-1 and TRBJ2-7, with 8 bases matching TRBD1. The germline CDR1 and CDR2 sequences are SGHRS and YFSETQ. The J segment lost 12 bases and the V segment lost 4 bases, leaving 6 bases of the junction unmatched. The CDR3 runs 11 residues. Here the CDR3 DNA reads TGCGCCAGCAGCGAGGACAGGGTTTGGTACTTC. Its translation: CASSEDRVWYF.

V gene TRBV20-1 combines with J gene TRBJ2-5; D unclear. The tail of the sequence fits TRBJ2-7 better, so the J call may be wrong. Germline V lookup: CDR1 DFQATT, CDR2 SNEGSKA (reference sequence). The CDR3 sequence is 11 residues long. The DNA of the CDR3 is TGCCTTAATAGGGTAAGCGACGAGCAGTACTTC. Amino acid sequence: CLNRVSDEQYF.

This clonotype was detected only a few times. The chain employs TRBV7-9 and TRBJ2-7; D remains unclear. The CDR3 has 15 residues. Germline CDR1 SEHNR, CDR2 FQNEAQ (reference sequence). Trimming left V 2 bases short and J 0 bases short, with 11 bases between. CDR3 amino acids: CASSLIEDPSYEQYF. CDR3 DNA sequence: TGTGCCAGCAGCTTAATTGAGGACCCCTCCTACGAGCAGTACTTC.

This clonotype occurred a few times. V gene TRBV20-1 combines with J gene TRBJ2-5; D possibly corresponds to TRBD1 (5 bases). The CDR3 runs 15 residues. V lost 3 bases and J lost 2, with 16 bases in between. Germline CDR1 is DFQATT and CDR2 is SNEGSKA (reference sequence). CDR3 amino acids: CSASPQGGFQETQYF. In nucleotides, the CDR3 is TGCAGTGCTAGTCCCCAGGGTGGGTTTCAAGAGACCCAGTACTTC.

V usage is TRBV2 and J usage is TRBJ1-4; D is ambiguous. The germline V gene has CDR1 SNHLY and CDR2 FYNNEI. The V and J ends lost 7 bases and 4 bases respectively, with 13 bases between them. The CDR3 has 14 amino acids. Here the CDR3 DNA reads TGTGCCAGCAATCGGGCGGGCAGTAATGAAAAACTGTTTTTT. This gives the protein CASNRAGSNEKLFF.

This chain links TRBV29-1 with TRBJ2-5, with 8 nucleotides matching TRBD1. The germline gives CDR1 SQVTM, CDR2 ANQGSEA. V dropped 4 bases and J dropped 4; count of bases not matched to a gene: 5. The CDR3 has 13 amino acids. Here the CDR3 reads CSVGPGQGETQYF. DNA of the CDR3: TGCAGCGTTGGTCCCGGACAGGGAGAGACCCAGTACTTC.

This clonotype was picked up a small number of times. The CDR3 region is CASSYRDRGTDTQYF. DNA for the CDR3: TGTGCCAGCAGTTACCGGGACAGGGGTACAGATACGCAGTATTTT. The chain combines TRBV25-1 with TRBJ2-3; 10 nucleotides agree with TRBD1. The CDR3 has 15 amino acids. CDR1 and CDR2 from the germline V gene are MGHDK and SYGVNS. After removal of 5 bases from V and 3 bases from J, the junction contained 5 bases not matched to a gene.

Regarding this clonotype: A much larger clonotype is one base distant, so this may be a read error. V is TRBV20-1 and J is TRBJ2-7, with D unclear. The CDR3 contains 14 residues. CDR1 is DFQATT and CDR2 is SNEGSKA in the germline V gene (reference sequence). V gave up 1 base and J gave up 4 bases, with 14 bases separating them. The CDR3 DNA sequence: TGCAGTGCTAGAGGTAGCAGGATGACTTACGAGCAGTACTTC. Translation gives CSARGSRMTYEQYF.

This clonotype was observed a few times. The chain recombines TRBV7-2 with TRBJ1-4, with 7 bases matching TRBD1. The trim removed 5 bases at V and 5 bases at J, leaving 5 bases unmatched. The CDR3 has 14 residues. From germline, CDR1 is SGHTA and CDR2 FQGNSA. The CDR3 loop reads CASSRTGHNEKLFF. The CDR3 coding sequence is TGTGCCAGCAGCCGGACAGGCCACAATGAAAAACTGTTTTTT.

This chain connects TRBV5-1 to TRBJ2-1; D is undetermined. Trimming took 4 bases from V and 4 from J, leaving 6 bases between them. CDR1 and CDR2 from the germline V gene are SGHRS and YFSETQ. The CDR3 spans 12 residues. This chain's CDR3 is CASSAIYNEQFF. CDR3 DNA sequence: TGCGCCAGCAGCGCGATTTACAATGAGCAGTTCTTC.

The gene calls are TRBV4-1 and TRBJ1-2; 8 nucleotides line up with TRBD1. Germline V gene data show CDR1 as MGHRA and CDR2 as YSYEKL. The J segment lost 8 bases and the V segment lost 6 bases, leaving 17 bases of the junction unmatched. This CDR3 has 16 residues. CDR3 residues: CASRPTATRGPLGYTF. The CDR3 DNA reads TGCGCCAGCAGACCCACTGCTACCAGGGGGCCGCTCGGCTACACCTTC.

V gene TRBV5-1 combines with J gene TRBJ1-1; D remains ambiguous. CDR1 is SGHRS, CDR2 YFSETQ, per germline. The CDR3 is 14 amino acids. The V gene lost 0 bases and the J gene lost 4 bases, with 10 bases spanning the gap. Here the CDR3 reads CASSLGVLFTEAFF. CDR3 DNA: TGCGCCAGCAGCTTGGGGGTCCTCTTCACTGAAGCTTTCTTT.

Turning to this clonotype: A much bigger clone sits one base away, suggesting this may be a read error. The chain couples TRBV29-1 to TRBJ2-1; D remains ambiguous. Trimming removed 5 bases at V and 2 bases at J, with 10 bases between. In germline, CDR1 is SQVTM, CDR2 ANQGSEA. The CDR3 length is 13 residues. CDR3 amino acids: CSVKGFAYNEQFF. The DNA of the CDR3 is TGCAGCGTTAAGGGATTCGCCTACAATGAGCAGTTCTTC.

The chain couples TRBV25-1 to TRBJ1-1; 8 nucleotides align to TRBD1. Trimming removed 4 bases from V and 1 base from J; junction bases left unmatched: 5. Germline assignment: CDR1 MGHDK and CDR2 SYGVNS. The CDR3 is 15 amino acids. This CDR3 is CASSGYGQGNTEAFF. The CDR3 coding sequence is TGTGCCAGCAGTGGGTACGGACAGGGGAACACTGAAGCTTTCTTT. The entire variable domain, with the rest obtained from reference TRBV25-1 and TRBJ1-1, is as follows: EADIYQTPRYLVIGTGKKITLECSQTMGHDKMYWYQQDPGMELHLIHYSYGVNSTEKGDLSSESTVSRIRTEHFPLTLESARPSHTSQYLCASSGYGQGNTEAFFGQGTRLTVV.

The J gene is TRBJ2-6, the V gene TRBV6-6; tentatively, D is TRBD1 (6 bases). Per germline, CDR1 MNHNY and CDR2 SVGAGI (reference sequence). V was clipped by 6 bases and J by 0 bases, with 12 bases between them. The CDR3 covers 16 residues. DNA of the CDR3: TGTGCCAGCAGCCGGGACACCTCCTCTGGGGCCAACGTCCTGACTTTC. Encoded protein: CASSRDTSSGANVLTF.

The rearrangement uses TRBV7-2 and TRBJ2-3; 8 nucleotides match TRBD1. Looked up from germline, CDR1 is SGHTA and CDR2 is FQGNSA. The V segment lost 5 bases and the J segment 4 bases; nucleotides outside the gene matches: 5. This CDR3 has 14 residues. CDR3 residues: CASSQGANADTQYF. The CDR3 nucleotides read TGTGCCAGCAGCCAGGGGGCTAATGCAGATACGCAGTATTTT.